Below, 10 T cell receptor beta chains from the same sample are listed, as sequenced in a study of cytomegalovirus exposure and HLA in healthy donors. Vbeta (60) and Jbeta (13) primers were used in the PCR. Data came from immunoSEQ multiplex PCR; TCRdb stores just in-frame clones and leaves some out. The table lists 100,000 to 150,000 clones, approximately 69% of them singletons. The sample comprised PBMCs. The receptors were gathered from a woman aged 50 to 65 in good health and CMV-seropositive.

The chain is built from TRBV10-2 and TRBJ1-1; 8 nucleotides match TRBD1. This CDR3 region has 15 residues. Trimming cost V 7 bases and J 0 bases; bases outside gene matches: 7. The germline CDR1 and CDR2 sequences are WSHSY and SAAADI. The CDR3 protein is CASKTGGPMNTEAFF. The CDR3 DNA follows: TGCGCCAGCAAAACAGGGGGACCCATGAACACTGAAGCTTTCTTT.

V usage is TRBV2 and J usage is TRBJ1-1; 8 bases agree with TRBD1. This CDR3 is 11 amino acids long. Germline CDR1 and CDR2: SNHLY and FYNNEI. Trimming took 8 bases from V and 4 from J; bases not matched to a gene: 0. The CDR3 sequence is CASDRGTEAFF. The CDR3 region has the DNA TGTGCCAGCGACAGGGGCACTGAAGCTTTCTTT.

The rearrangement uses TRBV4-2 and TRBJ2-7; D remains ambiguous. Trimming removed 0 bases at V and 0 bases at J, with 3 bases between. The CDR3 consists of 13 residues. Germline V gene data show CDR1 as LGHNA and CDR2 as YNFKEQ. The CDR3 region is CASSQDSSYEQYF. The CDR3 nucleotides are TGTGCCAGCAGCCAAGACAGCTCCTACGAGCAGTACTTC.

The rearrangement uses TRBV6-5 and TRBJ1-2, with D possibly matching TRBD1 (5 bases). V was pared by 4 bases and J by 5 bases, with 20 bases between. CDR3 length equals 16 residues. Germline CDR1 is MNHEY and CDR2 is SVGAGI. CDR3 DNA sequence: TGTGCCAGCAGTTTCGTACAGGCGGCCGGCCGATATGGCTACACCTTC. This gives the protein CASSFVQAAGRYGYTF.

J is TRBJ2-2 and V is TRBV5-4; 11 bases are a match to TRBD1. V gave up 5 bases and J gave up 4 bases; unmatched junction bases: 7. This CDR3 region has 16 residues. CDR1 and CDR2 (germline): SGHNT, YYREEE (reference sequence). The CDR3 coding sequence is TGTGCCAGCAGGCCCGGGACAGGGGGACTCACCGGGGAGCTGTTTTTT. Translated, it gives CASRPGTGGLTGELFF.

There are a few counts of this clone. The chain couples TRBV4-3 to TRBJ2-7; TRBD1 agrees at 7 bases. CDR3 length: 17 amino acids. CDR1 is LGHNA, CDR2 YSLEER, per germline. V was clipped by 1 base and J by 6 bases; unmatched bases: 15. Written as DNA, the CDR3 is TGCGCCAGCAGCCAAGCAAGATCAGGACAGGTCCTCTTCGAGCAGTACTTC. This translates into CASSQARSGQVLFEQYF.

In its sample, this clone was seen a few times. The CDR3 DNA follows: TGTGCCAGCAGCCCAGGGACAGGTAGAAACTATGGCTACACCTTC. It yields the protein CASSPGTGRNYGYTF. The chain carries TRBV7-6 and TRBJ1-2; 8 nucleotides line up with TRBD1. Trimming took 5 bases from V and 2 from J; bases not matched to a gene: 7. This CDR3 contains 15 residues. Germline assignment: CDR1 SGHVS and CDR2 FNYEAQ.

This chain uses TRBV19 with TRBJ1-2, with a tentative D call TRBD1 (5 bases). Germline V gives CDR1 LNHDA, CDR2 SQIVND (reference sequence). V was shortened by 7 bases and J by 5 bases, with 11 bases between the two germline ends. The CDR3 consists of 12 residues. The CDR3 reads CASNSGGYGYTF. DNA for the CDR3: TGTGCCAGTAATTCCGGGGGGTATGGCTACACCTTC.

This clone showed up just a few times. This sequence joins TRBV18 and TRBJ1-1; D remains unclear. V was clipped by 3 bases and J by 0 bases, with 20 bases between them. The CDR3 has 18 amino acids. Per the germline V gene, CDR1 is KGHSH and CDR2 is LQKENI. The CDR3 reads CASSPAIAAPNMNTEAFF. CDR3 bases: TGTGCCAGCTCACCGGCGATTGCGGCACCAAACATGAACACTGAAGCTTTCTTT.

The rearrangement joins TRBV5-8 to TRBJ1-5; weak D call: TRBD1 (6 bases). The CDR3 is 16 amino acids. The V gene's germline CDR1 is SGHTS and CDR2 YDEGEE. Trimming cost V 5 bases and J 0 bases, with 15 bases left between them. CDR3 protein: CASSSWGGLSNQPQHF. The CDR3 DNA sequence: TGTGCCAGCAGTAGCTGGGGGGGCCTTAGCAATCAGCCCCAGCATTTT.